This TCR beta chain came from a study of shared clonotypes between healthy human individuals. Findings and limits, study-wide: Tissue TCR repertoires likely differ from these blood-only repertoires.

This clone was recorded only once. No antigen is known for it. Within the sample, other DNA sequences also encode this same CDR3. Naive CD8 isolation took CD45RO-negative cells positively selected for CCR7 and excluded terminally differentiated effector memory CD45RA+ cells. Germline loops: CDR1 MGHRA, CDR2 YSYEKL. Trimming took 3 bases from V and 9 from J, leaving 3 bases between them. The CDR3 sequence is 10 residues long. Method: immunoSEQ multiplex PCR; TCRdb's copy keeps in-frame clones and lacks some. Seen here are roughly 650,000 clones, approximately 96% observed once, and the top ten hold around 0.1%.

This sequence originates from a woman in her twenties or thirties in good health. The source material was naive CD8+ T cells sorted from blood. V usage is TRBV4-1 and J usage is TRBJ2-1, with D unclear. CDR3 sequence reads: CASSQAEQFF. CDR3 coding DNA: TGCGCCAGCAGCCAGGCTGAGCAGTTCTTC.